The entry that follows covers one TCR beta chain sequence. Germline CDR1 and CDR2: LGHNA and YNFKEQ. V was shortened by 1 base and J by 5 bases, with 12 bases between the two germline ends. The CDR3 covers 15 residues. These data originate in a study of PD-L1 blockade in urothelial cancer. The wider study: Analysis of the blood was performed 3 weeks (second dose) and 6 weeks after treatment start.

Patients had locally advanced or metastatic urothelial carcinoma. Individual patients had between 1 and 8 samples, taken pretreatment and on-treatment. PCRs each included synthetic TCR analog templates spiked in. Produced via immunoSEQ multiplex PCR; TCRdb's table is partial and in-frame only. The sample has about 51,000 clones, approximately 86% seen once. This sequence joins TRBV4-2 and TRBJ1-5; maybe TRBD1 (5 bases). This clonotype originated in a man between 60 and 75 years old with urothelial cancer. Here the sequenced sample was PBMCs, taken around atezolizumab (anti-PD-L1) treatment. CDR3 DNA sequence: TGTGCCAGCAGCCAAGCGTATCAGGGATATCAGCCCCAGCATTTT. Translating gives CASSQAYQGYQPQHF.